This TCR beta chain emerged from a study of early T cells in non-severe SARS-CoV-2 infection. The sample holds many counts of this clonotype. Separate cDNA molecules each had unique molecular identifiers attached to them. MiXCR, applied by TCRdb to the 5' RACE reads, yields one record per CDR3 protein. The profile covers some 46,000 distinct CDR3 sequences, with roughly 9.3% appearing a single time and 14% to 15% taken by the ten largest. The germline V and J ends were trimmed by 6 bases and 4 bases, with 11 bases remaining between them. Germline CDR1 and CDR2: MDHEN and SYDVKM. The CDR3 extends over 13 amino acids.

The genes are TRBV28 and TRBJ2-3; D remains ambiguous. This TCR was recovered from an adult who was a healthcare worker with PCR-confirmed SARS-CoV-2 infection or an uninfected control (not recorded which). Sequencing was carried out using whole blood. CDR3 loop: CASSRSRPDTQYF. The CDR3 DNA reads TGTGCCAGCAGCCGGAGCCGACCAGATACGCAGTATTTT.